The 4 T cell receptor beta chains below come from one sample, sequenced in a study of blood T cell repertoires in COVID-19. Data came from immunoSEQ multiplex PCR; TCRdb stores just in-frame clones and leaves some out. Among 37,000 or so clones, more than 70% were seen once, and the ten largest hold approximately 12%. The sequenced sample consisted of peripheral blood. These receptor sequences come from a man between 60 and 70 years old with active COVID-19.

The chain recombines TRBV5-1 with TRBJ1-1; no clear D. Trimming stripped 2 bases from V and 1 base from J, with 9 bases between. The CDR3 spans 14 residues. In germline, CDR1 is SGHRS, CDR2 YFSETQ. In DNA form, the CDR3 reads TGCGCCAGCAGCTTCCTGACAACGAACACTGAAGCTTTCTTT. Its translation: CASSFLTTNTEAFF.

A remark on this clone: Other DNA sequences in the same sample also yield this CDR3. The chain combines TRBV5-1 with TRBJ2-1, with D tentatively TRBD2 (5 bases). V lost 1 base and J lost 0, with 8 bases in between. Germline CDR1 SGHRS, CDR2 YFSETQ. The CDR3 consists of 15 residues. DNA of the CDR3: TGCGCCAGCAGCTTGACGGGAAGCTCCTACAATGAGCAGTTCTTC. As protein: CASSLTGSSYNEQFF.

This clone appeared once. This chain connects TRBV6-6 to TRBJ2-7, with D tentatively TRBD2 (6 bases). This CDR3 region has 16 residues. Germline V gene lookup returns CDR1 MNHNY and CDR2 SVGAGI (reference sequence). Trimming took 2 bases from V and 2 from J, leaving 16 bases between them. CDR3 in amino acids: CASSYPTTGATYEQYF. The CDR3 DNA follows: TGTGCCAGCAGTTACCCGACCACGGGAGCGACCTACGAGCAGTACTTC.

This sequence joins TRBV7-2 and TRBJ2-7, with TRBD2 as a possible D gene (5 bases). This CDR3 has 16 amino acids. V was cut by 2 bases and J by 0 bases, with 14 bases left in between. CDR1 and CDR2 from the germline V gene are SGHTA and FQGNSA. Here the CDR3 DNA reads TGTGCCAGCAGCTTAAGAGGGCTAGTAAGCTCCTACGAGCAGTACTTC. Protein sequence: CASSLRGLVSSYEQYF.